These T cell receptor beta chains were read from a single sample in a study of identical twins. MiXCR, run by TCRdb on the 5' RACE reads, gives a single entry per CDR3 protein. Among roughly 570,000 distinct CDR3 sequences listed, over 8.5% were seen once. The same data also went into a second study, on yellow fever vaccine responses in identical twins.

The sequenced sample was PBMCs. These receptors all stem from a woman aged 18-29 years in good health. CDR3s include the opening cysteine and the closing phenylalanine or tryptophan. The D gene is left open where the match is weak. Clone size, where shown, is once, few, many, or a class for clones that have expanded.

D	size	length	V	J	CDR3	DNA
.	.	13	TRBV29-1	TRBJ2-2	CSVVAANTGELFF	TGCAGCGTTGTGGCGGCGAACACCGGGGAGCTGTTTTTT
.	.	16	TRBV7-2	TRBJ2-1	CASSPLWGGASNEQFF	TGTGCCAGCAGCCCGCTATGGGGGGGGGCTTCCAATGAGCAGTTCTTC
.	.	14	TRBV2	TRBJ2-7	CASSLTDLTYEQYF	TGTGCCAGCAGCCTGACAGACCTGACCTACGAGCAGTACTTC
TRBD1	many	14	TRBV7-9	TRBJ2-7	CASSFPGTDYEQYF	TGTGCCAGCAGCTTCCCCGGGACAGACTACGAGCAGTACTTC
.	few	10	TRBV20-1	TRBJ1-2	CSARLGGNTF	TGCAGTGCTAGATTGGGGGGTAACACCTTC
.	many	15	TRBV5-5	TRBJ2-4	CASTREVGAKNIQYF	TGTGCCAGCACCCGGGAAGTTGGAGCCAAAAACATTCAGTACTTC
.	few	16	TRBV7-9	TRBJ2-3	CASSPRWLEVTDTQYF	TGTGCCAGCAGCCCGAGGTGGCTAGAGGTGACAGATACGCAGTATTTT
.	.	13	TRBV29-1	TRBJ2-7	CSVPQDIFYEQYF	TGCAGCGTTCCGCAGGACATCTTCTACGAGCAGTACTTC
TRBD1	few	16	TRBV10-2	TRBJ2-1	CATQRKGALLRNEQFF	TGCGCCACCCAGCGTAAGGGGGCTTTACTACGCAATGAGCAGTTCTTC
.	many	12	TRBV4-2	TRBJ2-5	CASSQDRWTQYF	TGTGCCAGCAGCCAAGATCGTTGGACCCAGTACTTC
.	.	15	TRBV10-3	TRBJ2-7	CAISDTQGVTYEQYF	TGTGCCATCAGTGACACACAGGGAGTAACCTACGAGCAGTACTTC